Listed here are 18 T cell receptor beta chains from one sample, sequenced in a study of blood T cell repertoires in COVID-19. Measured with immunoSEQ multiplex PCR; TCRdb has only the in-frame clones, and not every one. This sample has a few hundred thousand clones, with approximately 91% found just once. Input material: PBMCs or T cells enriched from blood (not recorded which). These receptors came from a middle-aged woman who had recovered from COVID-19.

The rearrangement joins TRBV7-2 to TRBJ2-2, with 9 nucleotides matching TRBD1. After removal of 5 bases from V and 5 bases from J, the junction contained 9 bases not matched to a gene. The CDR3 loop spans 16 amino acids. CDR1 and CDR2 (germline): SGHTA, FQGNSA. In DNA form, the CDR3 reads TGTGCCAGCAGCCATACCGGGACAGGGCGTACCGGGGAGCTGTTTTTT. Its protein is CASSHTGTGRTGELFF.

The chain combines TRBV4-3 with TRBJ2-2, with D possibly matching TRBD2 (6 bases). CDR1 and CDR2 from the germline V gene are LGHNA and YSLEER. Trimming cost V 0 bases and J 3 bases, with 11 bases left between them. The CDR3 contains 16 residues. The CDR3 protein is CASSQDMGGDTGELFF. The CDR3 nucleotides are TGCGCCAGCAGCCAAGATATGGGCGGGGACACCGGGGAGCTGTTTTTT.

CDR3 nucleotide sequence: TGTGCCAGCAGCTTAACTGGCGGTGGGCAGTTCTTC. Its translation: CASSLTGGGQFF. The genes are TRBV7-3 and TRBJ2-1; D gene unclear. V lost 0 bases, J lost 12 bases, and 9 bases lay in between. CDR3 size: 12 residues. In germline, CDR1 is SGHTA, CDR2 FQGTGA.

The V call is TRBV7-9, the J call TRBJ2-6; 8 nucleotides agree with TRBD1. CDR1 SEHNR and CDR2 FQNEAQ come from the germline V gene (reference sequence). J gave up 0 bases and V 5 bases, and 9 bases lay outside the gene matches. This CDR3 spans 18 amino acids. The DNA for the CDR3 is TGTGCCAGCAGCGAAAGGACAGGGACCCTCTCTGGGGCCAACGTCCTGACTTTC. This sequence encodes CASSERTGTLSGANVLTF.

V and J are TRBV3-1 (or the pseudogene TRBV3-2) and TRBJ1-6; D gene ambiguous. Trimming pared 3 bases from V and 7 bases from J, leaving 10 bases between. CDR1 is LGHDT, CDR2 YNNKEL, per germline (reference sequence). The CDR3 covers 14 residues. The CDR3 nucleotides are TGTGCCAGCAGCCAGGAGGCCTGGAATTCACCCCTCCACTTT. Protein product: CASSQEAWNSPLHF.

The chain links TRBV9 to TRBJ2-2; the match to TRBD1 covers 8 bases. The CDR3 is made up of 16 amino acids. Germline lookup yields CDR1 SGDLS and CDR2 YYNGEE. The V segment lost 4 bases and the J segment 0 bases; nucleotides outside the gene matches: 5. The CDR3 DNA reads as TGTGCCAGCAGCTCCTCAGGGGGCTCGAACACCGGGGAGCTGTTTTTT. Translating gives CASSSSGGSNTGELFF.

The CDR3 protein is CATSIGRAGTGELFF. CDR3 DNA: TGTGCCACCAGCATAGGGAGGGCGGGCACCGGGGAGCTGTTTTTT. The J gene is TRBJ2-2, the V gene TRBV15, with 7 bases matching TRBD2. The CDR3 is 15 residues long. CDR1 LNHNV and CDR2 YYDKDF come from the germline V gene (reference sequence). The junction had 6 bases not matched to a gene; V was cut back by 4 bases and J by 4 bases.

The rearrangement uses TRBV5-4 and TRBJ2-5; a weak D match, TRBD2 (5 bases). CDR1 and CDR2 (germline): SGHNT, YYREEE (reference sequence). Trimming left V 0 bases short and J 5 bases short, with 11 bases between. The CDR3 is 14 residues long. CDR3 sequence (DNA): TGTGCCAGCAGCTTGGACTGGTCTAGCGAGACCCAGTACTTC. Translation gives CASSLDWSSETQYF.

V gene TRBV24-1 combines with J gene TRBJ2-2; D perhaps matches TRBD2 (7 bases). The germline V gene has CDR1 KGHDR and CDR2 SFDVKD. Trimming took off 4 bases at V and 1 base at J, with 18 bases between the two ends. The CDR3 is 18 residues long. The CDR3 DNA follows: TGTGCCACCAGTGACCCGGATGGGGGGGCGGGGAACACCGGGGAGCTGTTTTTT. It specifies CATSDPDGGAGNTGELFF.

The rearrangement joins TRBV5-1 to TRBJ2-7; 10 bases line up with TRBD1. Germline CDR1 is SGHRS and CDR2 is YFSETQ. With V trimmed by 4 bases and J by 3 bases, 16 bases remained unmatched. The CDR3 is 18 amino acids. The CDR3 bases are TGCGCCAGCAGCCCAAACTCCGGGACAGGGGAAGTTCTCTACGAGCAGTACTTC. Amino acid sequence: CASSPNSGTGEVLYEQYF.

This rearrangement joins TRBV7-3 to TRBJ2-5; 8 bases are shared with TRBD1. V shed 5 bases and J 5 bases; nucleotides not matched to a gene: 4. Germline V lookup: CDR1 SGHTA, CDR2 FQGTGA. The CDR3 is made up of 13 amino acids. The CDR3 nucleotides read TGTGCCAGCAGCCCGGGACAGGCGGAGACCCAGTACTTC. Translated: CASSPGQAETQYF.

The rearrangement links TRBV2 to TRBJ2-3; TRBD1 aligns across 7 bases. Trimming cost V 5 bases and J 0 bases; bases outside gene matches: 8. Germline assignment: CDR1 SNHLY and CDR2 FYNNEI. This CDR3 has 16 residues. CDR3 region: CASSKQGMGSTDTQYF. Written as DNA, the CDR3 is TGTGCCAGCAGTAAACAGGGGATGGGTAGCACAGATACGCAGTATTTT.

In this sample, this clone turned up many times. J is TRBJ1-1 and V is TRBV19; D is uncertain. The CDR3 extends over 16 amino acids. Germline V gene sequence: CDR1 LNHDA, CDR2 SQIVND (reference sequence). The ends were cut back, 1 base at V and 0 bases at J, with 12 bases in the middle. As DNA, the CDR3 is TGTGCCAGTAGTATAGGAGGCAGCACCATGAACACTGAAGCTTTCTTT. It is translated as CASSIGGSTMNTEAFF.

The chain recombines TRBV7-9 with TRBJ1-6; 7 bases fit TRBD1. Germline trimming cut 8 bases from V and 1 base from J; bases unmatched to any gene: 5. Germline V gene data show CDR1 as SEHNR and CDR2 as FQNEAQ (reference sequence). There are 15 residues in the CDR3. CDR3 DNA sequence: TGTGCCAGCCAGGGGGATACTTCCTATAATTCACCCCTCCACTTT. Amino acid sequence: CASQGDTSYNSPLHF.

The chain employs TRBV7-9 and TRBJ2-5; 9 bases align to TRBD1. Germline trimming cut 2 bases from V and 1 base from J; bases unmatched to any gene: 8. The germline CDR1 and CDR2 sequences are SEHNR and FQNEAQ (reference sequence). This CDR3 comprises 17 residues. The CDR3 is CASSLRDRDVFQETQYF. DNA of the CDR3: TGTGCCAGCAGCTTAAGGGACAGGGACGTCTTCCAAGAGACCCAGTACTTC.

CDR3 nucleotides: TGTGCCAGCAGCCACAGGGCGAGCTCCTACGAGCAGTACTTC. Amino acid sequence: CASSHRASSYEQYF. J is TRBJ2-7 and V is TRBV11-3, with a weak D call TRBD1 (6 bases). This CDR3 contains 14 residues. Germline V gene lookup returns CDR1 SGHNT and CDR2 YENEEA. The V end lost 5 bases, the J end lost 0 bases, and 11 bases lay between the germline ends.

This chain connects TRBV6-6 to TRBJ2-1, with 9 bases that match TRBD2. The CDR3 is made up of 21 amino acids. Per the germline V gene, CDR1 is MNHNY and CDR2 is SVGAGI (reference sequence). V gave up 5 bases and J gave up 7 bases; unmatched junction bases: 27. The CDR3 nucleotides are TGTGCCAGCAGTCCTCTCATCCCGGGACTAGCACCAGCAAAAGTGGGAAATGAGCAGTTCTTC. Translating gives CASSPLIPGLAPAKVGNEQFF.

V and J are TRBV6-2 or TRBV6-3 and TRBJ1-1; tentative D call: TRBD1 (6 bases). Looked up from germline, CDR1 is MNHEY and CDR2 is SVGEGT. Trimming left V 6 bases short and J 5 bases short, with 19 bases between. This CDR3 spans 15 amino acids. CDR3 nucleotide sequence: TGTGCCAGCAGCTTCCCCCGGGGGGCTGGGACTGAAGCTTTCTTT. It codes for CASSFPRGAGTEAFF.